The 17 T cell receptor beta chains in this list originate from one sample, sequenced in a study of PD-L1 blockade in urothelial cancer. Libraries were prepared by immunoSEQ multiplex PCR; TCRdb keeps only in-frame clonotypes and omits some of them. The data contain about 24,000 clones, approximately 88% of them singletons. The sample in question was PBMCs, obtained around atezolizumab (anti-PD-L1) treatment. The receptor set was obtained from a man aged 50-59 years with urothelial cancer.

The gene calls are TRBV5-4 and TRBJ1-5; the D is unclear. The CDR3 runs 14 residues. The ends were cut back, 0 bases at V and 4 bases at J, with 8 bases in the middle. CDR1 is SGHNT, CDR2 YYREEE, per germline (reference sequence). CDR3 loop: CASSLDGINQPQHF. CDR3 sequence (DNA): TGTGCCAGCAGCTTGGACGGGATTAATCAGCCCCAGCATTTT.

This clone was observed a few times. The chain employs TRBV5-1 and TRBJ1-1, with D uncertain. CDR1 SGHRS and CDR2 YFSETQ come from the germline V gene. V was shortened by 1 base and J by 7 bases, with 8 bases between the two germline ends. This CDR3 spans 12 amino acids. The CDR3 region has the DNA TGCGCCAGCAGCTTGTTCGGAGGTGAAGCTTTCTTT. This sequence encodes CASSLFGGEAFF.

The rearrangement joins TRBV5-1 to TRBJ1-2; 7 nucleotides agree with TRBD1. V shed 4 bases, J shed 8 bases, and the junction held 8 bases outside the gene matches. The CDR3 runs 13 residues. The germline V gene has CDR1 SGHRS and CDR2 YFSETQ. The CDR3 bases are TGCGCCAGCAGCCCCAGACAGGGATGGGGCTACACCTTC. Translating gives CASSPRQGWGYTF. The full variable domain, in which reference TRBV5-1 and TRBJ1-2 provide the parts outside the CDR3, is KAGVTQTPRYLIKTRGQQVTLSCSPISGHRSVSWYQQTPGQGLQFLFEYFSETQRNKGNFPGRFSGRQFSNSRSEMNVSTLELGDSALYLCASSPRQGWGYTFGSGTRLTVV.

This chain uses TRBV5-1 with TRBJ2-7; D is perhaps TRBD2 (5 bases). V shed 4 bases and J shed 0 bases, with 11 bases lying between them. The CDR3 runs 14 residues. The germline CDR1 and CDR2 sequences are SGHRS and YFSETQ. The CDR3 reads CASSPLGNSYEQYF. CDR3 nucleotide sequence: TGCGCCAGCAGCCCCCTCGGGAACTCCTACGAGCAGTACTTC.

V is TRBV11-2 and J is TRBJ2-5; no clear D gene. Germline CDR1 reads SGHAT; CDR2 reads FQNNGV. CDR3 length equals 15 residues. Trimming pared 0 bases from V and 2 bases from J, leaving 10 bases between. The CDR3 loop is CASSLEPGLQETQYF. The CDR3 DNA reads TGTGCCAGCAGCTTAGAGCCAGGCCTACAAGAGACCCAGTACTTC.

The chain uses TRBV5-1 and TRBJ2-3; 11 bases agree with TRBD2. Germline CDR1 reads SGHRS; CDR2 reads YFSETQ. The CDR3 is made up of 17 amino acids. With V trimmed by 2 bases and J by 5 bases, 10 bases remained unmatched. The CDR3 DNA is TGCGCCAGCAGCTTTTACTTAGCGGGGGGGCCCTTAGATACGCAGTATTTT. Protein product: CASSFYLAGGPLDTQYF. The variable domain in full, completed from reference TRBV5-1 and TRBJ2-3, reads KAGVTQTPRYLIKTRGQQVTLSCSPISGHRSVSWYQQTPGQGLQFLFEYFSETQRNKGNFPGRFSGRQFSNSRSEMNVSTLELGDSALYLCASSFYLAGGPLDTQYFGPGTRLTVL.

J is TRBJ2-1 and V is TRBV11-2, with 11 positions matching TRBD2. The CDR3 runs 16 residues. Looked up from germline, CDR1 is SGHAT and CDR2 is FQNNGV. After removal of 7 bases from V and 10 bases from J, the junction contained 15 bases not matched to a gene. The CDR3 DNA reads as TGTGCCAGCAACCTACTAGCGGGAGCGCCGTTGGGGGAGCAGTTCTTC. This codes for CASNLLAGAPLGEQFF.

The chain couples TRBV10-3 to TRBJ2-5, with 7 positions matching TRBD2. Germline values: CDR1 ENHRY, CDR2 SYGVKD. V was clipped by 2 bases and J by 5 bases; unmatched bases: 17. This CDR3 region has 18 residues. The CDR3 DNA reads TGTGCCATCAGTGAGGGGGTTGTTATGGACCCCGGGAGGGAGACCCAGTACTTC. Its translation: CAISEGVVMDPGRETQYF.

This chain uses TRBV4-3 with TRBJ1-4; a possible D gene is TRBD1 (6 bases). Trimming removed 0 bases at V and 2 bases at J, with 10 bases between. The length of the CDR3 is 16 residues. Germline lookup yields CDR1 LGHNA and CDR2 YSLEER. The CDR3 sequence: CASSQDLTGTNEKLFF. The CDR3 DNA reads TGCGCCAGCAGCCAAGATCTAACAGGGACTAATGAAAAACTGTTTTTT.

The chain couples TRBV15 to TRBJ1-6, with D perhaps TRBD1 (5 bases). Germline V gives CDR1 LNHNV, CDR2 YYDKDF (reference sequence). CDR3 length: 16 amino acids. Trimming removed 0 bases at V and 1 base at J, with 7 bases between. The CDR3 here is CATSRDRQSYNSPLHF. Here the CDR3 DNA reads TGTGCCACCAGCAGAGATCGACAGTCCTATAATTCACCCCTCCACTTT. Full variable domain (rest looked up from reference TRBV15 and TRBJ1-6): DAMVIQNPRYQVTQFGKPVTLSCSQTLNHNVMYWYQQKSSQAPKLLFHYYDKDFNNEADTPDNFQSRRPNTSFCFLDIRSPGLGDTAMYLCATSRDRQSYNSPLHFGNGTRLTVT.

The chain joins TRBV9 to TRBJ2-1, with TRBD2 matching over 12 bases. J was trimmed by 3 bases and V by 1 base; bases with no gene match: 14. Germline CDR1 reads SGDLS; CDR2 reads YYNGEE. The CDR3 spans 20 residues. The chain's CDR3 is CASSVSRGLAGGACYNEQFF. CDR3 nucleotide sequence: TGTGCCAGCAGCGTAAGCAGGGGGCTAGCGGGGGGGGCCTGCTACAATGAGCAGTTCTTC.

The J gene is TRBJ2-3, the V gene TRBV21-1; TRBD2 is the table's D call, not checked against the DNA. TRBV21-1 is a documented pseudogene. The CDR3 is made up of 16 amino acids. The CDR3 DNA sequence: TGTGCCAGCAGCAAGAACAGAGGGTTATACACAGATACGCAGTATTTT. The encoded protein is CASSKNRGLYTDTQYF.

The chain recombines TRBV27 with TRBJ1-2; TRBD1 matches at 8 bases. This CDR3 spans 14 amino acids. V lost 3 bases to trimming and J lost 4 bases; unmatched junction nucleotides: 4. Germline V gene lookup returns CDR1 MNHEY and CDR2 SMNVEV (reference sequence). As DNA, the CDR3 is TGTGCCAGCAGTTTCGGACAGGGTGGCTATGGCTACACCTTC. Amino acids: CASSFGQGGYGYTF.

The chain joins TRBV4-1 to TRBJ2-7; 7 positions match TRBD1. CDR3 length: 18 amino acids. The germline V gene encodes CDR1 MGHRA and CDR2 YSYEKL. V was clipped by 3 bases and J by 3 bases; unmatched bases: 17. CDR3 sequence: CASSHPGQEALRHYEQYF. CDR3 DNA sequence: TGCGCCAGCAGCCACCCTGGACAGGAGGCCCTAAGACACTACGAGCAGTACTTC.

The chain links TRBV27 to TRBJ2-3, with D uncertain. The CDR3 runs to 13 residues. Germline values: CDR1 MNHEY, CDR2 SMNVEV (reference sequence). The V end lost 2 bases, the J end lost 2 bases, and 5 bases lay between the germline ends. CDR3 DNA sequence: TGTGCCAGCAGTTTAACTTTCACAGATACGCAGTATTTT. It is translated as CASSLTFTDTQYF.

The chain uses TRBV29-1 and TRBJ1-1, with D possibly TRBD1 on 5 matching bases. Germline CDR1 is SQVTM and CDR2 is ANQGSEA. CDR3 length equals 10 residues. V was pared by 7 bases and J by 11 bases, with 14 bases between. Here the CDR3 reads CSAGGGGAFF. The CDR3 nucleotides read TGCAGCGCGGGGGGTGGCGGGGCTTTCTTT.

The rearrangement joins TRBV6-6 to TRBJ1-4; weak D call: TRBD1 (6 bases). Germline CDR1 reads MNHNY; CDR2 reads SVGAGI (reference sequence). The ends were cut back, 5 bases at V and 8 bases at J, with 12 bases in the middle. This CDR3 contains 13 residues. As DNA, the CDR3 is TGTGCCAGCAGTGGTTACAGGGTCGAAAAACTGTTTTTT. It translates to CASSGYRVEKLFF.